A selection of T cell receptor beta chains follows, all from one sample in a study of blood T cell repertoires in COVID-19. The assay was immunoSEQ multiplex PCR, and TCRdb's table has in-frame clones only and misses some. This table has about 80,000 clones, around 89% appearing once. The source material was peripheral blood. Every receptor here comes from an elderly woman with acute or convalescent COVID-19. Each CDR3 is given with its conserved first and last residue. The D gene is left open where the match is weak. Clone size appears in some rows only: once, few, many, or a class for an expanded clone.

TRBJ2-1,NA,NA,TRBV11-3,TGTGCCAGCAGCTTAGAGGGGGGAGAAGGCAATGAGCAGTTCTTC,CASSLEGGEGNEQFF
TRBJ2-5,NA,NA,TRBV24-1,TGTGCCACCAGTGATTCCCCTCCGAACGGGGGAGAGACCCAGTACTTC,CATSDSPPNGGETQYF
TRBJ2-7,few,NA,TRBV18,TGTGCCAGCTCACCCCTGCTGAGCGGCGAGCAGTACTTC,CASSPLLSGEQYF
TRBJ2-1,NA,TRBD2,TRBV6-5,TGTGCCAGCAGTCGGCGGGAGGGTTACAATGAGCAGTTCTTC,CASSRREGYNEQFF
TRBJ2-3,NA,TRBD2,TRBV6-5,TGTGCCAGCAGTTCCCCTAGGCGGGAGGGGGCAGATACGCAGTATTTT,CASSSPRREGADTQYF
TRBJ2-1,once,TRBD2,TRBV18,TGTGCCAGCTCACCGACTAGCGGGGGCAACAATGAGCAGTTCTTC,CASSPTSGGNNEQFF
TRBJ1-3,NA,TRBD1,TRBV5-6,TGTGCCAGCAGCTTGGCCACAGGGGGCTCTGGAAACACCATATATTTT,CASSLATGGSGNTIYF
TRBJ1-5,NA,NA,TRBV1,TGCACCAGCAGCCAGAGTTACAGGGATCAGCCCCAGCATTTT,CTSSQSYRDQPQHF
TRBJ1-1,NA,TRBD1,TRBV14,TGTGCCAGCACCCCACTCCAGGGGGCATGGGCTTTCTTT,CASTPLQGAWAFF
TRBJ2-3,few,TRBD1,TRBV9,TGTGCCAGCAGCCCATGGACAGGGGCGGTCCGGAATACGCAGTATTTT,CASSPWTGAVRNTQYF
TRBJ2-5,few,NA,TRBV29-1,TGCAGCGCCCAACAAGAGACCCAGTACTTC,CSAQQETQYF
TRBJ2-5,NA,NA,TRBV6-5,TGTGCCAGCAGTTACTGGGACACACCTGGGGAGACCCAGTACTTC,CASSYWDTPGETQYF
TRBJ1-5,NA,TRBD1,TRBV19,TGTGCCAGCGGAGGACAGGGCCGTCAGCCCCAGCATTTT,CASGGQGRQPQHF
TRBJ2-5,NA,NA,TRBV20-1,TGCAGTGCCCAGGGGGAGACCCAGTACTTC,CSAQGETQYF
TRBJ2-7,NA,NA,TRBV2,TGTGCCAGCAGAAGTGACCGGACAGCCGCCTACGAGCAGTACTTC,CASRSDRTAAYEQYF
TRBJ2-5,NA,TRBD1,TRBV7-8,TGTGCCAGCAGCTTAGCAGACAGGGTACGAGAGACCCAGTACTTC,CASSLADRVRETQYF
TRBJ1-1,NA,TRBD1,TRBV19,TGTGCCAGTAGTATAGGGACAGGGTCCATGAACACTGAAGCTTTCTTT,CASSIGTGSMNTEAFF
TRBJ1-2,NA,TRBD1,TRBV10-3,TGTGCCACCGGGCAGGGGGGCATCTATGGCTACACCTTC,CATGQGGIYGYTF
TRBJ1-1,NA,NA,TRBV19,TGTGCCAGTAGTATTCAGGGGCCGAACACTGAAGCTTTCTTT,CASSIQGPNTEAFF
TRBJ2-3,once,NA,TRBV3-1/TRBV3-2,TGTGCCAGCAGCGGGAAGGGGGGGCTCACAGATACGCAGTATTTT,CASSGKGGLTDTQYF
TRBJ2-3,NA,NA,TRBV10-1,TGCGCCAGCAGCCCGAAACGGGGAGAGCCAGCGAAAGATACGCAGTATTTT,CASSPKRGEPAKDTQYF
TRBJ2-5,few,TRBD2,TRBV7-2,TGTGCCAGCAGCTCACTGCCGGGACTAGCGGGCGTAGAGACCCAGTACTTC,CASSSLPGLAGVETQYF
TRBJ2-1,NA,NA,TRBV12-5,TGTGCTAGTGGTTTGGGGGGCGGATCTTGGGATGAGCAGTTCTTC,CASGLGGGSWDEQFF
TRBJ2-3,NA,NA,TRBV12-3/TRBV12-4,TGTGCCAGCACTCTCGACGGGGCAGATACGCAGTATTTT,CASTLDGADTQYF
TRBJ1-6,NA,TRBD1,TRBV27,TGTGCCAGCTCCGCCGGGACAGGTTATTCACCCCTCCACTTT,CASSAGTGYSPLHF
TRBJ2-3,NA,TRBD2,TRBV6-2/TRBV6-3,TGTGCCAGCAGTTACGGGACTAGCGGGAGCACAGATACGCAGTATTTT,CASSYGTSGSTDTQYF
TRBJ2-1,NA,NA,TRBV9,TGTGCCAGCAGCGTAGCTTCGACAAGCTCCTACAATGAGCAGTTCTTC,CASSVASTSSYNEQFF
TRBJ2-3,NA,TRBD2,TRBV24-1,TGTGCCACCGGGACTAGCGGGGGTACGCAGTATTTT,CATGTSGGTQYF
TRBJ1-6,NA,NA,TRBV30,TGTGCCAGCTACACCCCGGAGCATAATTCACCCCTCCACTTT,CASYTPEHNSPLHF
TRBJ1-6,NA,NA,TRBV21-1,TGTGCCAGCATCCGACAGGGGGGGTCGGCACCCCTCCACTTT,CASIRQGGSAPLHF
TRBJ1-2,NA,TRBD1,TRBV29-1,TGCAGCGTTGACAGGGGGGCGTATGGCTACACCTTC,CSVDRGAYGYTF
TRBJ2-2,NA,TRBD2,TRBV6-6,TGTGCCAGCAGTCTTGGGACTAGCGGGAACACCGGGGAGCTGTTTTTT,CASSLGTSGNTGELFF
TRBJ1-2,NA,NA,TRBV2,TGTGCCAGCAAACTACAGGGCCCCCATGGCTACACCTTC,CASKLQGPHGYTF
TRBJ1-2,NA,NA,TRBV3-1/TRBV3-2,TGTGCCAGCAGCCAGCAAAGACAGGATGGCTACACCTTC,CASSQQRQDGYTF
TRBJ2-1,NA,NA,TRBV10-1,TGCGCCAGCAGTGAGGGGGGGAGCTCCTACAATGAGCAGTTCTTC,CASSEGGSSYNEQFF
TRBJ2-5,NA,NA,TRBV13,TGTGCCAGCAGCTTACGGGATGAGACCCAGTACTTC,CASSLRDETQYF
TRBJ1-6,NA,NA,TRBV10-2,TGCGCCAGTAACAGGGAAAGCAATTCACCCCTCCACTTT,CASNRESNSPLHF
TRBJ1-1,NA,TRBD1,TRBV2,TGTGCCAGCATATGGGGTACAGGGGGCACTGAAGCTTTCTTT,CASIWGTGGTEAFF
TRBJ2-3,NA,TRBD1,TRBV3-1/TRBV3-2,TGTGCCAGCAGCCGGTGGACAGGAACGCAGTATTTT,CASSRWTGTQYF
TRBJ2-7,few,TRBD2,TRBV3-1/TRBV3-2,TGTGCCAGCAGCCAAGCCGGGACTAGAGCCTACGAGCAGTACTTC,CASSQAGTRAYEQYF
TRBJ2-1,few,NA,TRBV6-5,TGTGCCAGCAGTCGACAGAGCTCCTACAATGAGCAGTTCTTC,CASSRQSSYNEQFF
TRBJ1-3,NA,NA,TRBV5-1,TGCGCCAGCAGCTTGGCCGGGGGTGCTGGAAACACCATATATTTT,CASSLAGGAGNTIYF
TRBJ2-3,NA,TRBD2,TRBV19,TGTGCCAGTAGTCGGCGGGAGGGCCAAACAGATACGCAGTATTTT,CASSRREGQTDTQYF
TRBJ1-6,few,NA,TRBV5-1,TGCGCCAGCAGCCGGGCAGGGATAAATTCACCCCTCCACTTT,CASSRAGINSPLHF
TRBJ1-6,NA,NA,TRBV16,TGTGCCAGCAGCCAATCAGGCCTGCCGGGCTCCTATAATTCACCCCTCCACTTT,CASSQSGLPGSYNSPLHF
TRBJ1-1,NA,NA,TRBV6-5,TGTGCCAGCAAGGTGGGGGCGGACACTGAAGCTTTCTTT,CASKVGADTEAFF
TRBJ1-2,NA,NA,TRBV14,TGTGCCAGCAGCCCAGGAATCTATGGCTACACCTTC,CASSPGIYGYTF
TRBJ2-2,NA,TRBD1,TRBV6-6,TGTGCCAGCAGTAGCGGGGACAGGGGGCCAGGCGGGGAGCTGTTTTTT,CASSSGDRGPGGELFF
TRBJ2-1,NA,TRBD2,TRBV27,TGTGCCAGCAGTTTATTAGGGCGGGGGGCCTCGGATGAGCAGTTCTTC,CASSLLGRGASDEQFF
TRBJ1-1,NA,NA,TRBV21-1,TGTGCCAGCGGCGGGGCGATGAACACTGAAGCTTTCTTT,CASGGAMNTEAFF
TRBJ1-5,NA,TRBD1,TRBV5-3,TGTGCCAGAAGCCAGGTGACAGGGGGCCGGCGAAGCAATCAGCCCCAGCATTTT,CARSQVTGGRRSNQPQHF
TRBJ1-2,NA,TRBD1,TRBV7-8,TGTGCCAGCAGCTGGGACAGGGGCGACTATGGCTACACCTTC,CASSWDRGDYGYTF
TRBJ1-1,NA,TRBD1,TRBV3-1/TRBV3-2,TGTGCCAGCAGCCAGGGACAGGGTGGGACTGAAGCTTTCTTT,CASSQGQGGTEAFF
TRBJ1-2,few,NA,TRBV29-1,TGCAGCGTCGCGACTGGACAGACTAACTATGGCTACACCTTC,CSVATGQTNYGYTF
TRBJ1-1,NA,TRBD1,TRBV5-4,TGTGCCAGCAGCTTGAGGTCGGGACAGGGTGAGGCTTTCTTT,CASSLRSGQGEAFF